Listed below are T cell receptor beta chains from one sample, sequenced in a study of blood T cell repertoires in COVID-19. The data were produced by immunoSEQ multiplex PCR, yet TCRdb's version contains in-frame clones alone and is incomplete. The profile shows about 140,000 clones, about 87% of them singletons. Input material: peripheral blood. Source of these receptors: a human donor in a cohort sampled during active COVID-19. CDR3s include the opening cysteine and the closing phenylalanine or tryptophan. A D gene is named only where the DNA matches it firmly. Size tells how often a clone was seen (once, few, many) or the class of an expanded clone, and some rows leave it out.

>TRBJ2-7|TRBD1|-|TRBV28
TGTGCCAGCAGTTCAGGGGGTACCTACGAGCAGTACTTC
CASSSGGTYEQYF
>TRBJ2-4|TRBD1|-|TRBV6-5
TGTGCCAGCAGTTACTCGGGACAGGGGACCGACATTCAGTACTTC
CASSYSGQGTDIQYF
>TRBJ1-1|-|few|TRBV6-6
TGTGCCAGCAGTTTGACCCCGGGCACTGAAGCTTTCTTT
CASSLTPGTEAFF
>TRBJ1-2|TRBD1|-|TRBV6-6
TGTGCCAGCAGCCCACAGGGGGGGCAGAGTGGCTACACCTTC
CASSPQGGQSGYTF
>TRBJ1-5|-|-|TRBV18
TGTGCCAGCTCCTCGGGGAATAGCAATCAGCCCCAGCATTTT
CASSSGNSNQPQHF
>TRBJ1-1|-|-|TRBV6-5
TGTGCCAGCAGTTACCAGTCCACAGGGATGACTGAAGCTTTCTTT
CASSYQSTGMTEAFF
>TRBJ2-5|TRBD2|once|TRBV27
TGTGCCAGCAGTCTCGGGACTAGCGGGAGGCTAGAGACCCAGTACTTC
CASSLGTSGRLETQYF
>TRBJ1-4|TRBD1|-|TRBV29-1
TGCAGCGTTTCAGGGGGCACAACTAATGAAAAACTGTTTTTT
CSVSGGTTNEKLFF
>TRBJ1-5|TRBD1|few|TRBV7-6
TGTGCCAGCAGCCCGGGACAGGGGGCCGGTCAGCCCCAGCATTTT
CASSPGQGAGQPQHF
>TRBJ1-5|TRBD1|-|TRBV10-3
TGTGCCAGCGAAGACAGGGGTAGCAATCAGCCCCAGCATTTT
CASEDRGSNQPQHF
>TRBJ1-2|-|-|TRBV5-4
TGTGCCAGCAGCTTGGCGGGGGTGGGGTCCTATGGCTACACCTTC
CASSLAGVGSYGYTF
>TRBJ2-3|-|-|TRBV24-1
TGTGCCACCAGTGCAGGGCGAGGTGATACGCAGTATTTT
CATSAGRGDTQYF
>TRBJ2-3|-|-|TRBV7-3
TGTGCCAGCAGCTCACAGGGCAGCACAGATACGCAGTATTTT
CASSSQGSTDTQYF
>TRBJ1-1|TRBD1|-|TRBV5-6
TGTGCCAGCAGCCTCCAGGGGGCTCTTGAAGCTTTCTTT
CASSLQGALEAFF
>TRBJ2-2|-|-|TRBV27
TGTGCCAGCTCCCCCATCGGTGGCCAGCCACTGGGCAGCACCGGGGAGCTGTTTTTT
CASSPIGGQPLGSTGELFF
>TRBJ2-5|-|-|TRBV3-1/TRBV3-2
TGTGCCAGCAGCCAAGACCCATTGGGGGCGGAGACCCAGTACTTC
CASSQDPLGAETQYF
>TRBJ2-3|-|-|TRBV9
TGTGCCAGCAGCGTCTCCCTGGAGCGCCGCGATACGCAGTATTTT
CASSVSLERRDTQYF
>TRBJ2-7|-|-|TRBV6-5
TGTGCCAGCAGGCGGGGTTCCTACGAGCAGTACTTC
CASRRGSYEQYF
>TRBJ2-7|-|-|TRBV6-5
TGTGCCAGCAGCCTGACAGGCGAGCAGTACTTC
CASSLTGEQYF
>TRBJ2-5|TRBD1|-|TRBV6-1
TGTGCCAGCAGTCAAGCCAGGGGGCGGCAAGAGACCCAGTACTTC
CASSQARGRQETQYF
>TRBJ2-4|TRBD2|-|TRBV19
TGTGCCAGTAGTATAAGCGGGGGCTCCAAAAACATTCAGTACTTC
CASSISGGSKNIQYF
>TRBJ2-2|-|-|TRBV9
TGTGCCAGCACCCCCCTACAGGGAACCGGGGAGCTGTTTTTT
CASTPLQGTGELFF
>TRBJ1-5|-|-|TRBV14
TGTGCCAGCAGCCAGAGTACCAATCAGCCCCAGCATTTT
CASSQSTNQPQHF
>TRBJ1-3|-|-|TRBV15
TGTGCCACCAGCAGCAGTTCTCTGCTAGGGGCTGGAAACACCATATATTTT
CATSSSSLLGAGNTIYF
>TRBJ1-2|-|-|TRBV19
TGTACCAGTAGTATGAAGGCAGGGAACAACTATGGCTACACCTTC
CTSSMKAGNNYGYTF
>TRBJ1-3|-|once|TRBV9
TGTGCCAGCAGCGTAGGGGAGGGAGCCTCTGGAAACACCATATATTTT
CASSVGEGASGNTIYF